These 9 T cell receptor beta chains came from one sample sequenced in a study of cytomegalovirus exposure and HLA in healthy donors. Researchers ran the PCR with 60 Vbeta and 13 Jbeta primers. Assay: immunoSEQ multiplex PCR; the TCRdb copy retains only in-frame clones and omits some. Here the sample spans about 87,000 clones, 74% being singletons. The material sequenced was PBMCs. These receptors all come from a man under 40 in good health and CMV-seropositive.

The table lists this clone with a count of one. This chain connects TRBV19 to TRBJ1-1; D ambiguous. The V gene's germline CDR1 is LNHDA and CDR2 SQIVND (reference sequence). V gave up 4 bases and J gave up 0 bases, with 6 bases separating them. The CDR3 sequence is 13 residues long. The CDR3 region has the DNA TGTGCCAGTAGTACTGTCTTGAACACTGAAGCTTTCTTT. Its protein product is CASSTVLNTEAFF. The whole variable domain, filled in from reference TRBV19 and TRBJ1-1, reads DGGITQSPKYLFRKEGQNVTLSCEQNLNHDAMYWYRQDPGQGLRLIYYSQIVNDFQKGDIAEGYSVSREKKESFPLTVTSAQKNPTAFYLCASSTVLNTEAFFGQGTRLTVV.

V usage is TRBV5-4 and J usage is TRBJ2-5; maybe TRBD1 (5 bases). The CDR3 consists of 13 residues. In germline, CDR1 is SGHNT, CDR2 YYREEE (reference sequence). Trimming stripped 6 bases from V and 4 bases from J, with 13 bases between. CDR3: CASTPQGAETQYF. CDR3 coding DNA: TGTGCCAGCACCCCGCAGGGCGCAGAGACCCAGTACTTC.

This sequence joins TRBV12-5 and TRBJ2-7, with TRBD1 identical over 7 bases. This CDR3 contains 13 residues. The ends lost 0 bases at V and 6 bases at J; junction bases unmatched: 2. Germline V CDR1 and CDR2: LGHNT, FRNRAP. The CDR3 DNA sequence: TGTGCTAGTGGTTTGGTAGAGGGGGCCGAGCAGTACTTC. Translation: CASGLVEGAEQYF. Complete variable domain (other parts from reference TRBV12-5 and TRBJ2-7): DARVTQTPRHKVTEMGQEVTMRCQPILGHNTVFWYRQTMMQGLELLAYFRNRAPLDDSGMPKDRFSAEMPDATLATLKIQPSEPRDSAVYFCASGLVEGAEQYFGPGTRLTVT.

This chain uses TRBV6-5 with TRBJ2-7; no clear D gene. With 5 bases removed from V and 4 bases from J, the gap between germline ends came to 9 bases. Germline CDR1 reads MNHEY; CDR2 reads SVGAGI. CDR3 length equals 12 residues. CDR3 sequence (DNA): TGTGCCAGCAGTAATGAGGTTTACGAGCAGTACTTC. Its translation: CASSNEVYEQYF.

The rearrangement links TRBV11-2 to TRBJ2-2; the D gene is possibly TRBD1 (5 bases). CDR3 size: 16 residues. V was shortened by 0 bases and J by 4 bases, with 12 bases between the two germline ends. CDR1 SGHAT and CDR2 FQNNGV come from the germline V gene. This chain's CDR3 is CASSLDRMGPTGELFF. The DNA of the CDR3 is TGTGCCAGCAGCTTAGATCGCATGGGGCCCACCGGGGAGCTGTTTTTT.

This chain links TRBV2 with TRBJ2-2; a possible D gene is TRBD2 (6 bases). The V gene lost 7 bases and the J gene lost 1 base, with 13 bases spanning the gap. The CDR3 has 15 amino acids. Germline CDR1 and CDR2: SNHLY and FYNNEI. The CDR3 sequence: CASIRGAQNTGELFF. The CDR3, as DNA: TGTGCCAGCATCCGCGGGGCCCAGAACACCGGGGAGCTGTTTTTT.

The V call is TRBV6-1, the J call TRBJ1-2; D unresolved. The length of the CDR3 is 14 residues. Trimming shortened V by 4 bases and J by 4 bases, and 13 bases separated the two germline ends. Germline assignment: CDR1 MNHNS and CDR2 SASEGT. The CDR3 sequence is CASSGLRAGYGYTF. The CDR3, as DNA: TGTGCCAGCAGTGGACTAAGGGCGGGCTATGGCTACACCTTC.

The chain recombines TRBV27 with TRBJ1-2; D is undetermined. Germline CDR1 MNHEY, CDR2 SMNVEV (reference sequence). The V end lost 5 bases, the J end lost 6 bases, and 10 bases lay between the germline ends. The CDR3 has 12 amino acids. The CDR3 DNA reads as TGTGCCAGCAGTATGACCGGGGATGGCTACACCTTC. Translated: CASSMTGDGYTF.

This clone came up a few times. The genes are TRBV7-2 and TRBJ2-1; the match to TRBD2 covers 15 bases. Germline CDR1 SGHTA, CDR2 FQGNSA. The CDR3 extends over 16 amino acids. The V and J ends lost 1 base and 10 bases, in that order; junction bases with no gene match: 5. The CDR3, as DNA: TGTGCCAGCAGCTTAGATAGGACTAGCGGGAGGGCCGAGCAGTTCTTC. Translating gives CASSLDRTSGRAEQFF.